This TCR beta chain was identified in a study of follicular helper T cells after annual influenza vaccination. Turning to the study itself: Some donors were sampled over the 2013-2014, 2014-2015 and 2015-2016 vaccinations. Study-level points and caveats: Change in circulating plasmablasts correlated with ICOS+CD38+ cTfh clonality change. Each annual vaccination recalled recurring oligoclonal ICOS+CD38+ cTfh clonotypes.

Notes on this clone: Its matching antigen is unknown.

Regarding time point: 2015-2016 season, 7 days after influenza vaccination. Adults were given seasonal inactivated influenza vaccine, and blood CD4 subsets were sorted before and after vaccination. The method was immunoSEQ multiplex PCR; TCRdb's version includes in-frame clones alone and lacks a portion of them. The sample consists of 6,000 or so clones, around 85% of them appearing once. Trimming took off 1 base at V and 4 bases at J, with 12 bases between the two ends. Germline V lookup: CDR1 SGHRS, CDR2 YFSETQ. The CDR3 sequence is 14 residues long. The V call is TRBV5-1, the J call TRBJ2-7, with D possibly TRBD2 on 6 matching bases. This TCR derives from an adult who received the influenza vaccine. This material consisted of CXCR5- memory CD4+ T cells sorted from blood, taken 7 days after influenza vaccination. CDR3 region: CASSLTGVPYEQYF. The CDR3 DNA follows: TGCGCCAGCAGCTTGACGGGAGTCCCGTACGAGCAGTACTTC.